The clone carrying this TCR beta chain has a handful of counts. Its antigen is currently unknown. The data are from a study of cytomegalovirus exposure and HLA in healthy donors. Donors consisted of healthy bone marrow donors. Study-wide findings and caveats: Reports state that TCR beta sequences accurately predicted most subjects' HLA-A and HLA-B alleles. In a later analysis, TCR beta V- and J-gene trimming was associated with a missense DCLRE1C variant.

CDR1 and CDR2 from the germline V gene are LNHDA and SQIVND (reference sequence). Trimming took 5 bases from V and 5 from J, leaving 12 bases between them. The CDR3 loop spans 13 amino acids. PCR primers comprised 60 Vbeta and 13 Jbeta primers. Profiling relied on immunoSEQ multiplex PCR, and the TCRdb table lists in-frame clones only, not all of them. Of over 150,000 clones listed, around 75% are singletons. The TCR comes from a male donor in good health and CMV-seronegative. J is TRBJ1-1 and V is TRBV19, with unresolved D. Input material: PBMCs. CDR3 protein: CASSDSPGTEAFF. The CDR3 DNA reads as TGTGCCAGTAGTGATTCCCCGGGTACTGAAGCTTTCTTT.